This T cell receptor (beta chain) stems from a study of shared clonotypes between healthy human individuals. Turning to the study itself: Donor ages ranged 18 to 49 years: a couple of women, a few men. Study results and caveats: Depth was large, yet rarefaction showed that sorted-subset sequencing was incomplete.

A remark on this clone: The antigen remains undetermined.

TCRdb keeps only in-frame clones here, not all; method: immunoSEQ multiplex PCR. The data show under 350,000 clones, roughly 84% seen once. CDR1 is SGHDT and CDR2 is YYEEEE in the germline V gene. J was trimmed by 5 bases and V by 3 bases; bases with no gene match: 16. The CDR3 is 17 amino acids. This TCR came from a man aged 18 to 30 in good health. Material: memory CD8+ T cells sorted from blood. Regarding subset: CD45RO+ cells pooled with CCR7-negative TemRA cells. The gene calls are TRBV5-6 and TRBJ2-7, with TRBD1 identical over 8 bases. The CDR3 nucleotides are TGTGCCAGCAGCTCCGCACTCCGGGACAGGAATCCCAACGAGCAGTACTTC. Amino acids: CASSSALRDRNPNEQYF.